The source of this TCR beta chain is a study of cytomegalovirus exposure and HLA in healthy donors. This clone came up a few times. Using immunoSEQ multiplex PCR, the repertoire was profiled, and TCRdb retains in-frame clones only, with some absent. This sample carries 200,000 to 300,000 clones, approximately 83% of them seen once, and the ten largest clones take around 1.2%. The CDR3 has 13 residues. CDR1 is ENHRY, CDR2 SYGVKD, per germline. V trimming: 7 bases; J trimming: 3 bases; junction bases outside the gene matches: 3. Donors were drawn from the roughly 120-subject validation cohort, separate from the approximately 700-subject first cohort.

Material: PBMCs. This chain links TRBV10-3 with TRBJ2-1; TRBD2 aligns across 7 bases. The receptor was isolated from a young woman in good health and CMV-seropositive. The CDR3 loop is CAITQRDYNEQFF. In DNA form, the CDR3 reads TGTGCCATCACCCAGCGGGACTACAATGAGCAGTTCTTC.